This T cell receptor (beta chain) was sequenced during a study of OX40 agonist ivuxolimab in advanced cancers. Looking at the study overall: An anti-OX40 (CD134) antibody with agonistic activity, ivuxolimab, was administered to patients. The dose-escalation group included hepatocellular carcinoma, melanoma, renal cell carcinoma and head and neck cancer.

Findings of the study overall: Low normalized T-cell clonal expansion was additionally recorded for some nonresponders.

The protocol was immunoSEQ multiplex PCR, while the TCRdb copy is restricted to in-frame clones and leaves out a portion. The sample yields some 86,000 clones, around 94% seen once. V was clipped by 1 base and J by 2 bases, with 11 bases between them. This CDR3 has 15 residues. Per the germline V gene, CDR1 is SGHAT and CDR2 is FQNNGV. Concerning this clone: The antigen is unknown.

The chain couples TRBV11-2 to TRBJ1-2; D not resolved. The receptor was isolated from an adult with an advanced solid tumor such as melanoma, head and neck, liver or kidney cancer. The sample here was CD4+ or CD8+ T cells sorted from blood, taken in a trial of the OX40 agonist ivuxolimab. CDR3 DNA: TGTGCCAGCAGCTTAGGTCCGTCGGGGAACTATGGCTACACCTTC. Amino acid sequence: CASSLGPSGNYGYTF.